This T cell receptor (beta chain) was captured by sequencing in a study of T cell changes during pregnancy in multiple sclerosis. Sequencing was performed with immunoSEQ multiplex PCR; in TCRdb, only in-frame clones are kept and a portion is missing. There are approximately 97,000 clones in the sample; 90% to 95% occur only once, and 1.5% to 2% lies in the top ten. V shed 7 bases, J shed 2 bases, and the junction held 5 bases outside the gene matches. The CDR3 is made up of 13 amino acids. Germline values: CDR1 MNHEY, CDR2 SMNVEV (reference sequence). The sequence was collected from a female donor in good health, enrolled as a control in a pregnancy study. The chain recombines TRBV27 with TRBJ2-7; 7 bases map to TRBD2. This material consisted of peripheral blood, taken after pregnancy. The CDR3 DNA is TGTGCCAGCAAGCCGGGGGGTCCCTACGAGCAGTACTTC. This codes for CASKPGGPYEQYF.